A single sample is the source of the 26 T cell receptor beta chains below, sequenced in a study of post-analysis software for immune sequencing data (dated by TCRdb to about 2015). The sample's time point label, decoded: second blood draw from one MS patient after hematopoietic stem cell transplantation. Library method: PCR. Sequencing instrument: Illumina HiSeq 2500. To reduce PCR and sequencing biases, unique molecular identifiers were built into the TCR beta cDNA libraries. TCRdb cleaned the public reads at Q25 with fastp, built clones with MiXCR and kept in-frame beta chains. CDR3 protein sequences are deduplicated, and each keeps its most common genes and DNA. This sample is represented by some 160,000 distinct CDR3 sequences; around 34% of them were singletons. Under 30% of the sample is taken by the ten largest. The sample here was blood, taken after autologous hematopoietic stem cell transplantation. Source of these receptors: a girl aged 5 to 17 with multiple sclerosis. Donor details come from another sample of the same person, matched by shared clones.

This clonotype was counted many times. V usage is TRBV10-3 and J usage is TRBJ2-1, with D maybe TRBD2 (5 bases). Germline values: CDR1 ENHRY, CDR2 SYGVKD. V was shortened by 0 bases and J by 2 bases, with 11 bases between the two germline ends. This CDR3 is built from 16 residues. In DNA form, the CDR3 reads TGTGCCATCAGTGAGTCAATGGCCGGGACCTACAATGAGCAGTTCTTC. Amino acids: CAISESMAGTYNEQFF.

Details on this clonotype: A much larger clone lies a single base off, so this may be a read error. V usage is TRBV28 and J usage is TRBJ2-1; 9 bases line up with TRBD1. The length of the CDR3 is 12 residues. Germline V gene data show CDR1 as MDHEN and CDR2 as SYDVKM. V lost 11 bases to trimming and J lost 5 bases; unmatched junction nucleotides: 4. The CDR3, as DNA: TGTGCCGTCTGGGACAGGGACAATGAGCAGTTCTTC. The encoded protein is CAVWDRDNEQFF.

The J gene is TRBJ2-1, the V gene TRBV7-6; TRBD2 aligns across 7 bases. V trimming: 3 bases; J trimming: 7 bases; junction bases outside the gene matches: 9. Germline assignment: CDR1 SGHVS and CDR2 FNYEAQ. This CDR3 has 15 amino acids. The CDR3 protein is CASSLGRTSQNEQFF. The CDR3 nucleotides read TGTGCCAGCAGCTTGGGGAGGACTAGTCAGAATGAGCAGTTCTTC.

About this clonotype: This CDR3 is missing its conserved last phenylalanine or tryptophan, likely due to a read error. V gene TRBV6-6 combines with J gene TRBJ2-3, with 11 bases that match TRBD1. The CDR3 covers 14 residues. The V gene's germline CDR1 is MNHNY and CDR2 SVGAGI (reference sequence). The CDR3 is CATTDRGLADTQYV. In DNA form, the CDR3 reads TGCGCCACAACGGACAGGGGGCTCGCAGATACGCAGTATGTT.

J is TRBJ1-5 and V is TRBV12-3 or TRBV12-4; 8 bases map to TRBD1. The V and J ends lost 5 bases and 2 bases, in that order; junction bases with no gene match: 5. The CDR3 totals 15 residues. The CDR3 coding sequence is TGTGCCAGCAGTCCGGGACAGGTCGGCAATCAGCCCCAGCATTTT. It specifies CASSPGQVGNQPQHF.

At least ten counts were recorded for this clonotype. The J gene is TRBJ2-3, the V gene TRBV7-9; TRBD2 agrees at 14 bases. The V gene's germline CDR1 is SEHNR and CDR2 FQNEAQ (reference sequence). V trimming: 4 bases; J trimming: 0 bases; junction bases outside the gene matches: 0. This CDR3 comprises 16 residues. CDR3 in DNA: TGTGCCAGCAGCTGGACTAGCGGGAGGAGCACAGATACGCAGTATTTT. Amino acid sequence: CASSWTSGRSTDTQYF.

CDR3 DNA: TGCGCCAGCAGCTTGGACGGCGGGGGGGCAAATACGCAGTATTTT. Encoded protein: CASSLDGGGANTQYF. The rearrangement links TRBV5-1 to TRBJ2-3; 9 bases align to TRBD2. This CDR3 is built from 15 residues. Trimming took 0 bases from V and 7 from J; bases not matched to a gene: 6. The V gene's germline CDR1 is SGHRS and CDR2 YFSETQ. Full variable domain (rest looked up from reference TRBV5-1 and TRBJ2-3): KAGVTQTPRYLIKTRGQQVTLSCSPISGHRSVSWYQQTPGQGLQFLFEYFSETQRNKGNFPGRFSGRQFSNSRSEMNVSTLELGDSALYLCASSLDGGGANTQYFGPGTRLTVL.

This clonotype was recorded a few times. The chain carries TRBV2 and TRBJ2-4; 8 bases map to TRBD2. The end of the DNA is better explained by TRBJ2-7, so the J call may be wrong. The CDR3 runs 15 residues. Germline loops: CDR1 SNHLY, CDR2 FYNNEI. The CDR3 region is CASRYITGTSYEQYF. The CDR3 DNA is TGTGCCAGCAGGTACATTACCGGGACTAGCTACGAGCAGTACTTC.

This chain uses TRBV19 with TRBJ2-1; D remains unclear. V lost 5 bases to trimming and J lost 12 bases, with 17 bases between them. Germline assignment: CDR1 LNHDA and CDR2 SQIVND (reference sequence). This CDR3 is 13 amino acids long. The CDR3 loop reads CASSLRPRQGQFF. The CDR3 DNA sequence: TGTGCCAGTAGTCTAAGACCCAGGCAAGGGCAGTTCTTC.

The chain uses TRBV7-2 and TRBJ1-1; D not resolved. The CDR3 loop spans 15 amino acids. Trimming stripped 0 bases from V and 2 bases from J, with 10 bases between. Germline values: CDR1 SGHTA, CDR2 FQGNSA. The CDR3 coding sequence is TGTGCCAGCAGCTTAGCGTCGGTTTCTAACACTGAAGCTTTCTTT. Translated: CASSLASVSNTEAFF.

The CDR3 sequence: CASSFGSTSGRSQVQETQYF. The CDR3 region has the DNA TGTGCCAGCAGTTTTGGCTCGACTAGCGGGAGGAGCCAGGTTCAAGAGACCCAGTACTTC. The chain couples TRBV27 to TRBJ2-5; TRBD2 matches 13 bases. The CDR3 has 20 residues. The V and J ends lost 3 bases and 2 bases, in that order; junction bases with no gene match: 15. Looked up from germline, CDR1 is MNHEY and CDR2 is SMNVEV (reference sequence).

This chain joins TRBV7-6 and TRBJ2-4, with D tentatively TRBD1 (6 bases). The DNA matches TRBJ2-7 better at its end, which makes the J call doubtful. The CDR3 length is 14 residues. In germline, CDR1 is SGHVS, CDR2 FNYEAQ. CDR3 coding DNA: TGTGCCAGCAGCTCCGGACAGAGAACGTACGAGCAGTACTTC. Translating gives CASSSGQRTYEQYF.

This clonotype appeared once. V gene TRBV6-4 combines with J gene TRBJ2-1; D is perhaps TRBD1 or TRBD2 (5 bases each). This CDR3 spans 16 amino acids. The germline V gene has CDR1 MRHNA and CDR2 SNTAGT. V lost 4 bases and J lost 9, with 22 bases in between. CDR3 region: CASSAVPGTPGSEQFF. DNA of the CDR3: TGTGCCAGCAGTGCCGTTCCCGGGACGCCGGGGAGTGAGCAGTTCTTC.

This clonotype was seen ten or more times. The CDR3 nucleotides read TGTGCCAGCAGTTTAGTCTCCCGACTAGCGGGTGCCCTTAACGAGCAGTACTTC. This translates into CASSLVSRLAGALNEQYF. The chain recombines TRBV12-3 or TRBV12-4 with TRBJ2-7; 10 bases match TRBD2. Unmatched junction bases numbered 14, after V lost 1 base and J lost 5 bases. CDR3 length: 18 amino acids.

This chain joins TRBV28 and TRBJ2-7; 9 positions agree with TRBD1. CDR1 and CDR2 from the germline V gene are MDHEN and SYDVKM. The CDR3 covers 14 residues. V lost 4 bases, J lost 2 bases, and 3 bases stayed unmatched. The CDR3 nucleotides are TGTGCCAGCAGTTGGGGGACAGGGCCCTACGAGCAGTACTTC. Its translation: CASSWGTGPYEQYF.

This clonotype was detected a few times. The rearrangement joins TRBV7-3 to TRBJ1-1; D possibly corresponds to TRBD1 (5 bases). Germline V lookup: CDR1 SGHTA, CDR2 FQGTGA. Trimming pared 5 bases from V and 11 bases from J, leaving 21 bases between. The CDR3 is 14 amino acids. For the CDR3, the DNA is TGTGCCAGCAGCCCCGACGGGGGAAGAGGGGTCGCTTTCTTT. This translates into CASSPDGGRGVAFF.

The gene calls are TRBV25-1 and TRBJ2-3; TRBD1 is a possible D gene (5 bases). The germline gives CDR1 MGHDK, CDR2 SYGVNS. Trimming left V 7 bases short and J 2 bases short, with 16 bases between. There are 15 residues in the CDR3. Here the CDR3 reads CASTKGAAVTDTQYF. The CDR3 nucleotides are TGTGCCAGCACCAAAGGGGCGGCAGTCACAGATACGCAGTATTTT.

V gene TRBV7-8 combines with J gene TRBJ2-7, with 9 bases fitting TRBD1. The CDR3 runs to 16 residues. Looked up from germline, CDR1 is SGHVS and CDR2 is FQNEAQ. J gave up 2 bases and V 1 base, and 6 bases lay outside the gene matches. CDR3 nucleotides: TGTGCCAGCAGCTTAGGTTGGGGGACAGGGCCCTACGAGCAGTACTTC. Translation gives CASSLGWGTGPYEQYF.

This sequence joins TRBV3-1 and TRBJ2-7; D possibly corresponds to TRBD2 (5 bases). CDR3 length equals 16 residues. Germline loops: CDR1 LGHDT, CDR2 YNNKEL (reference sequence). Trimming removed 4 bases at V and 9 bases at J, with 25 bases between. This CDR3 reads CASSPRSSLAQLGQYF. CDR3 coding DNA: TGTGCCAGCAGCCCTCGGTCTAGCTTAGCCCAATTAGGGCAGTACTTC.

The rearrangement joins TRBV20-1 to TRBJ1-6, with D perhaps matching TRBD1 (5 bases). V gave up 1 base and J gave up 8 bases, with 9 bases separating them. The CDR3 is made up of 13 amino acids. Germline V gene sequence: CDR1 DFQATT, CDR2 SNEGSKA (reference sequence). The DNA of the CDR3 is TGCAGTGCTAGAGGGGGGGTAGATTCACCCCTCCACTTT. It encodes CSARGGVDSPLHF.

This clonotype has at least ten counts. This chain connects TRBV20-1 to TRBJ2-5, with D perhaps TRBD2 (6 bases). Trimming left V 6 bases short and J 2 bases short, with 10 bases between. This CDR3 region has 12 residues. Germline-derived CDR1 and CDR2 are DFQATT and SNEGSKA (reference sequence). The CDR3 here is CSAVAVQETQYF. Here the CDR3 DNA reads TGCAGTGCCGTAGCGGTACAAGAGACCCAGTACTTC.

V is TRBV27 and J is TRBJ2-1; 14 nucleotides match TRBD2. This CDR3 has 16 amino acids. Germline V gives CDR1 MNHEY, CDR2 SMNVEV (reference sequence). V trimming: 6 bases; J trimming: 9 bases; junction bases outside the gene matches: 10. CDR3 loop: CASSTGLAGVFSEQFF. The CDR3, as DNA: TGTGCCAGCAGCACGGGACTAGCGGGAGTATTTTCTGAGCAGTTCTTC.

The CDR3, as DNA: TGTGCCAGCAGCCAATTGGACACGAATGCAGGCTACACCTTC. This translates into CASSQLDTNAGYTF. The chain carries TRBV3-1 and TRBJ1-2; D may be TRBD1 (5 bases). Trimming cost V 2 bases and J 8 bases, with 15 bases left between them. The CDR3 consists of 14 residues. From germline, CDR1 is LGHDT and CDR2 YNNKEL (reference sequence).

This clonotype was observed a handful of times. The chain has TRBV7-3 and TRBJ1-4; D possibly corresponds to TRBD1 (5 bases). Trimming shortened V by 0 bases and J by 6 bases, and 17 bases separated the two germline ends. This CDR3 is 17 amino acids long. Looked up from germline, CDR1 is SGHTA and CDR2 is FQGTGA. For the CDR3, the DNA is TGTGCCAGCAGCTTAACAAGCAGGGCAGCGTGGGATGAAAAACTGTTTTTT. It encodes CASSLTSRAAWDEKLFF. Full variable domain (outside the CDR3, taken from reference TRBV7-3 and TRBJ1-4): GAGVSQTPSNKVTEKGKYVELRCDPISGHTALYWYRQSLGQGPEFLIYFQGTGAADDSGLPNDRFFAVRPEGSVSTLKIQRTERGDSAVYLCASSLTSRAAWDEKLFFGSGTQLSVL.

This clonotype was seen ten or more times. V usage is TRBV11-2 and J usage is TRBJ2-5; 7 bases are shared with TRBD2. V shed 1 base and J 11 bases; nucleotides not matched to a gene: 4. CDR3 length equals 12 residues. CDR1 is SGHAT and CDR2 is FQNNGV in the germline V gene. The CDR3 nucleotides are TGTGCCAGCAGCTTAGTAGGGGAGGGGCAGTACTTC. Protein sequence: CASSLVGEGQYF.

The rearrangement joins TRBV29-1 to TRBJ2-7, with unresolved D. The CDR3 is 11 amino acids. The V end lost 5 bases, the J end lost 3 bases, and 8 bases lay between the germline ends. CDR1 and CDR2 from the germline V gene are SQVTM and ANQGSEA. The CDR3 DNA reads as TGCAGCGTTAACCAACACTACGAGCAGTACTTC. Its protein product is CSVNQHYEQYF.